This is a list of T cell receptor beta chains from one sample in a study of T cells of healthy individuals. TCRdb processed the 5' RACE reads anew with MiXCR; each CDR3 protein has one entry. The table has 60,000 to 75,000 distinct CDR3 sequences, roughly 15% seen once. These TCRs come from a human donor in good health. Both conserved end residues are part of each CDR3. A D gene is named only where the DNA matches it firmly. Some rows mark clone size as missing; the rest say once, few, many or name a class of expanded clone.

d_call,clone_size,j_call,v_call,cdr3_aa,cdr3_nt
-,few,TRBJ2-2,TRBV5-1,CASSPLATGELFF,TGCGCCAGCAGCCCCCTCGCCACCGGGGAGCTGTTTTTT
-,-,TRBJ1-6,TRBV11-2,CVSSSIMRGFSPLHF,TGTGTCAGCAGCTCCATTATGCGAGGGTTTTCACCCCTCCACTTT
-,many,TRBJ1-1,TRBV20-1,CSARLRGEAFF,TGCAGTGCTAGACTGCGGGGTGAAGCTTTCTTT
TRBD1,few,TRBJ1-1,TRBV10-3,CATGTGDGNTEAFF,TGTGCCACCGGGACAGGCGACGGGAACACTGAAGCTTTCTTT
-,few,TRBJ2-2,TRBV6-2/TRBV6-3,CASDRTVTGTGELFF,TGTGCCAGCGACCGGACGGTGACGGGCACCGGGGAGCTGTTTTTT
-,few,TRBJ2-3,TRBV6-6,CASSYSKPDTQYF,TGTGCCAGCAGTTACTCGAAACCAGATACGCAGTATTTT
-,few,TRBJ1-6,TRBV29-1,CSASSGSYNSPLHF,TGCAGCGCTTCGTCAGGCTCCTATAATTCACCCCTCCACTTT
-,few,TRBJ1-4,TRBV29-1,CSVGAKGAKLFF,TGCAGCGTTGGGGCAAAGGGAGCAAAACTGTTTTTT
TRBD1,many,TRBJ1-5,TRBV6-6,CASSRGTGLNQPQHF,TGTGCCAGCAGTAGGGGGACAGGGCTCAATCAGCCCCAGCATTTT
TRBD2,many,TRBJ2-3,TRBV7-8,CASSFLLAGAPGTDTQYF,TGTGCCAGCAGCTTTCTACTAGCGGGAGCCCCGGGCACAGATACGCAGTATTTT
-,-,TRBJ2-2,TRBV11-2,CASSKQTSNTGELFF,TGTGCCAGCAGCAAGCAAACCTCGAACACCGGGGAGCTGTTTTTT
TRBD2,-,TRBJ2-3,TRBV4-3,CASSQVAGIEDTQYF,TGCGCCAGCAGCCAAGTAGCGGGGATCGAAGATACGCAGTATTTT
-,-,TRBJ1-5,TRBV5-1,CASSFIATDSIISNQPQHF,TGCGCCAGCAGCTTCATTGCGACGGACAGCATCATTAGCAATCAGCCCCAGCATTTT
-,many,TRBJ1-6,TRBV10-1,CASSKFRVSPLHF,TGCGCCAGCAGTAAATTCAGGGTTTCACCCCTCCACTTT
-,many,TRBJ1-5,TRBV24-1,CATSSGTPSNQPQHF,TGTGCCACCAGTTCCGGGACCCCTAGCAATCAGCCCCAGCATTTT
-,once,TRBJ1-2,TRBV5-1,CASSLNYGRYTF,TGCGCCAGCAGCCTAAACTATGGCCGCTACACCTTC
-,many,TRBJ2-1,TRBV19,CASSPSGSSYNEQFF,TGTGCCAGTAGTCCGAGCGGAAGCTCCTACAATGAGCAGTTCTTC
TRBD2,-,TRBJ2-3,TRBV27,CASSLGLAGYADTQYF,TGTGCCAGCAGTTTAGGACTAGCGGGGTACGCAGATACGCAGTATTTT
TRBD2,many,TRBJ2-5,TRBV4-2,CASSQEGLAGEGWETQYF,TGTGCCAGCAGCCAAGAGGGACTAGCGGGAGAGGGGTGGGAGACCCAGTACTTC
-,-,TRBJ1-2,TRBV11-2,CASSLSGSPGYTF,TGTGCCAGCAGCTTATCGGGGAGCCCTGGCTACACCTTC
TRBD1,few,TRBJ2-1,TRBV5-1,CASSLEQGLTTNEQFF,TGCGCCAGCAGCTTGGAACAGGGGTTGACTACAAATGAGCAGTTCTTC
TRBD2,-,TRBJ2-7,TRBV3-1,CASSQGSGRAGYEQYF,TGTGCCAGCAGCCAAGGCAGCGGGAGGGCCGGCTACGAGCAGTACTTC
-,many,TRBJ1-1,TRBV4-3,CASSQDPGRPEAFF,TGCGCCAGCAGCCAAGATCCAGGCCGTCCGGAAGCTTTCTTT
TRBD2,-,TRBJ2-3,TRBV11-2,CASSPTTTSGGADTQYF,TGTGCCAGCAGCCCGACAACGACTAGCGGGGGGGCGGATACGCAGTATTTT
TRBD1,few,TRBJ2-4,TRBV28,CASSFGDREDKNIQYF,TGTGCCAGCAGTTTTGGGGACAGGGAGGACAAAAACATTCAGTACTTC
-,-,TRBJ1-5,TRBV2,CASSDARAGEGSRQPQHF,TGTGCCAGCAGTGATGCAAGGGCAGGGGAAGGAAGCCGTCAGCCCCAGCATTTT
-,many,TRBJ2-7,TRBV7-8,CASSYRDRPYEQYF,TGTGCCAGCAGCTACCGGGACCGACCCTACGAGCAGTACTTC
-,many,TRBJ2-2,TRBV19,CASVNRENTGELFF,TGTGCCAGTGTGAACAGGGAGAACACCGGGGAGCTGTTTTTT
-,few,TRBJ2-1,TRBV18,CASSPRQGGNEQFF,TGTGCCAGCTCACCAAGACAGGGAGGCAATGAGCAGTTCTTC
-,many,TRBJ2-3,TRBV27,CATHPGSSTDTQYF,TGTGCCACCCACCCGGGGAGTTCCACAGATACGCAGTATTTT
TRBD1,few,TRBJ1-5,TRBV24-1,CATSGEDRGQPQHF,TGTGCCACCAGTGGCGAGGACAGGGGTCAGCCCCAGCATTTT